Presented here are 30 T cell receptor beta chains from one specimen sequenced in a study of beta chain features in type 1 diabetes. Study-level points and caveats: Moderate but significant shortening of TCRB CDR3s was recorded in all four CD4+ subsets from Type 1 diabetes patients.

Expressed TCRB transcripts were sequenced because the isolated RNA had all been reverse transcribed beforehand. Data came from immunoSEQ multiplex PCR; TCRdb stores just in-frame clones and leaves some out. The sample has about 660,000 clones; roughly 13% are singletons. These receptors' targets are unknown. Sequenced sample: naive CD4+ T cells from blood. The receptors shown here come from a young man with type 1 diabetes.

This rearrangement joins TRBV4-1 to TRBJ2-2; 7 bases map to TRBD2. Germline CDR1 and CDR2: MGHRA and YSYEKL. The CDR3 is 18 residues long. Trimming took 1 base from V and 0 from J; bases not matched to a gene: 8. This CDR3 reads CASSQVLLLASNTGELFF. The DNA of the CDR3 is TGCGCCAGCAGCCAAGTCCTACTACTAGCGTCGAACACCGGGGAGCTGTTTTTT.

The sample holds a few counts of this clone. J is TRBJ2-7 and V is TRBV21-1; the table calls TRBD1, which could not be checked here. TRBV21-1 is recorded as a pseudogene. This CDR3 has 14 residues. CDR3 loop: CASSNLGQQSPQYF. The CDR3 DNA reads as TGTGCCAGCAGCAATTTGGGACAGCAGTCCCCGCAGTACTTC.

J is TRBJ1-1 and V is TRBV4-3; D gene uncertain. Germline CDR1 and CDR2: LGHNA and YSLEER. This CDR3 is 14 amino acids long. Trimming took 1 base from V and 8 from J, leaving 14 bases between them. CDR3 nucleotide sequence: TGCGCCAGCAGCCAAGCGAACAGTGGCCTGGAAGCTTTCTTT. It encodes CASSQANSGLEAFF.

The sample holds one count of this clone. V gene TRBV7-2 combines with J gene TRBJ2-7, with a weak D call TRBD1 (5 bases). Trimming shortened V by 0 bases and J by 6 bases, and 6 bases separated the two germline ends. This CDR3 region has 12 residues. Germline CDR1 and CDR2: SGHTA and FQGNSA. CDR3 region: CASSLAGAEQYF. The CDR3 DNA is TGTGCCAGCAGCTTAGCTGGGGCCGAGCAGTACTTC.

The V and J genes are TRBV30 and TRBJ2-1; D is perhaps TRBD1 (6 bases). Trimming removed 2 bases from V and 5 bases from J, with 13 bases in between. The CDR3 is 14 residues long. Germline loops: CDR1 GTSNPN, CDR2 SVGIG (reference sequence). The chain's CDR3 is CAWSPKDRDNEQFF. The DNA for the CDR3 is TGTGCCTGGAGTCCTAAGGACAGAGACAATGAGCAGTTCTTC. The entire variable domain, with the rest obtained from reference TRBV30 and TRBJ2-1, is as follows: SQTIHQWPATLVQPVGSPLSLECTVEGTSNPNLYWYRQAAGRGLQLLFYSVGIGQISSEVPQNLSASRPQDRQFILSSKKLLLSDSGFYLCAWSPKDRDNEQFFGPGTRLTVL.

The chain combines TRBV25-1 with TRBJ1-3; the D gene is possibly TRBD1 (6 bases). Trimming removed 3 bases from V and 4 bases from J, with 13 bases in between. Germline V gives CDR1 MGHDK, CDR2 SYGVNS. This CDR3 is built from 15 residues. The CDR3 is CASSEPTGWGNTIYF. Written as DNA, the CDR3 is TGTGCCAGCAGTGAGCCGACAGGATGGGGAAACACCATATATTTT.

The chain employs TRBV7-2 and TRBJ2-1; 11 positions match TRBD2. This CDR3 contains 16 residues. The V gene's germline CDR1 is SGHTA and CDR2 FQGNSA. V lost 5 bases to trimming and J lost 7 bases; unmatched junction nucleotides: 10. CDR3 loop: CASSGRGVAGGNEQFF. CDR3 coding DNA: TGTGCCAGCAGCGGGCGTGGGGTAGCGGGAGGGAATGAGCAGTTCTTC. Based on the CDR3 plus reference TRBV7-2 and TRBJ2-1, the full variable domain is GAGVSQSPSNKVTEKGKDVELRCDPISGHTALYWYRQSLGQGLEFLIYFQGNSAPDKSGLPSDRFSAERTGGSVSTLTIQRTQQEDSAVYLCASSGRGVAGGNEQFFGPGTRLTVL.

Details on this clone: One end of the junction fails to match germline, which may point to a read error. The chain carries TRBV7-7 and TRBJ2-3, with D possibly TRBD1 on 6 matching bases. Germline lookup yields CDR1 SSHAT and CDR2 FNYEAQ (reference sequence). This CDR3 is built from 14 residues. CDR3 sequence: CASSPQGYTDTQYF. The CDR3 coding sequence is TGTGCTAGCAGCCCACAGGGATACACAGATACGCAGTATTTT.

Concerning this clone itself: The sample carries other DNA sequences with the same CDR3. V gene TRBV18 combines with J gene TRBJ2-7; D remains unclear. The V end was cut by 3 bases, the J end by 0 bases, with 6 bases between. The CDR3 is 13 amino acids. CDR1 and CDR2 from the germline V gene are KGHSH and LQKENI. CDR3 protein: CASSPPGSYEQYF. CDR3 nucleotide sequence: TGTGCCAGCTCACCGCCCGGCTCCTACGAGCAGTACTTC.

This clone was observed a handful of times. The chain carries TRBV2 and TRBJ1-1; D is unclear. Germline CDR1 SNHLY, CDR2 FYNNEI. Deletions cut 3 bases from V and 7 bases from J, with 15 bases between. The CDR3 runs 14 residues. The CDR3, as DNA: TGTGCCAGCAGTGAGCTGGGCCCTTCGATTGAAGCTTTCTTT. Protein: CASSELGPSIEAFF.

This chain connects TRBV7-9 to TRBJ1-6; D is unclear. V shed 1 base and J shed 0 bases, with 4 bases lying between them. The V gene's germline CDR1 is SEHNR and CDR2 FQNEAQ (reference sequence). The CDR3 is 15 amino acids. This chain's CDR3 is CASSLGLSYNSPLHF. As DNA, the CDR3 is TGTGCCAGCAGCTTAGGCCTCTCCTATAATTCACCCCTCCACTTT.

V and J are TRBV28 and TRBJ2-3; D remains ambiguous. The CDR3 runs to 13 residues. Germline V gene sequence: CDR1 MDHEN, CDR2 SYDVKM. Between the trimmed V and J ends, which lost 7 bases and 0 bases, there was a span of 8 bases. CDR3 DNA sequence: TGTGCCAGCACCTCAACCAGCACAGATACGCAGTATTTT. It yields the protein CASTSTSTDTQYF.

The rearrangement uses TRBV9 and TRBJ2-5; 8 nucleotides agree with TRBD1. Trimming removed 0 bases from V and 2 bases from J; junction bases left unmatched: 3. The CDR3 length is 15 residues. The V gene's germline CDR1 is SGDLS and CDR2 YYNGEE. Here the CDR3 reads CASSVGQGRQETQYF. CDR3 nucleotides: TGTGCCAGCAGCGTAGGACAGGGGCGGCAAGAGACCCAGTACTTC.

The gene calls are TRBV7-7 and TRBJ2-5; a weak D match, TRBD2 (6 bases). Germline V gene lookup returns CDR1 SSHAT and CDR2 FNYEAQ (reference sequence). This CDR3 comprises 11 residues. CDR3 sequence: CASGLQETQYF. The CDR3 DNA sequence: TGTGCTAGCGGCCTACAAGAGACCCAGTACTTC.

The rearrangement links TRBV4-1 to TRBJ2-3; 9 bases are a match to TRBD2. Per germline, CDR1 MGHRA and CDR2 YSYEKL. There are 16 residues in the CDR3. Trimming at V came to 1 base and at J to 3 bases, leaving 5 bases not matched to a gene. The CDR3 loop reads CASSQGAAGGTDTQYF. Here the CDR3 DNA reads TGCGCCAGCAGCCAAGGTGCTGCGGGAGGGACAGATACGCAGTATTTT.

This clone has just a few counts. The J gene is TRBJ2-7, the V gene TRBV5-1, with TRBD2 identical over 9 bases. The V gene end was trimmed by 7 bases and the J gene end by 2 bases; junction bases not matched to a gene: 10. The germline V gene has CDR1 SGHRS and CDR2 YFSETQ. The CDR3 is 15 amino acids. DNA for the CDR3: TGCGCCAGCCGTAACAATATAGCGGGAGCCTACGAGCAGTACTTC. Its translation: CASRNNIAGAYEQYF.

This clone appeared a few times. CDR3 nucleotides: TGTGCCAGCAGCCCAAGCGGGGGAGGCACAGATACGCAGTATTTT. Protein product: CASSPSGGGTDTQYF. The chain carries TRBV7-2 and TRBJ2-3, with 8 bases fitting TRBD2. CDR1 and CDR2 from the germline V gene are SGHTA and FQGNSA. This CDR3 has 15 residues. V lost 5 bases to trimming and J lost 1 base; unmatched junction nucleotides: 5.

The chain carries TRBV20-1 and TRBJ2-7; possibly TRBD1 for D (5 bases). CDR3 length equals 11 residues. CDR1 is DFQATT and CDR2 is SNEGSKA in the germline V gene (reference sequence). V gave up 4 bases and J gave up 2 bases, with 6 bases separating them. In DNA, the CDR3 is TGCAGTGCTAAGGGGACCTACGAGCAGTACTTC. It translates to CSAKGTYEQYF.

The CDR3 DNA reads as TGTGCCAGCAGCCCCGCGGCGCGCGGGGGGAGTGAGCAGTTCTTC. It is translated as CASSPAARGGSEQFF. The chain combines TRBV7-6 with TRBJ2-1; TRBD2 matches 8 bases. The V and J ends lost 5 bases and 9 bases, in that order; junction bases with no gene match: 12. The CDR3 consists of 15 residues. Germline assignment: CDR1 SGHVS and CDR2 FNYEAQ.

The V call is TRBV4-2, the J call TRBJ2-3, with 7 bases lining up with TRBD1. Trimming removed 3 bases from V and 0 bases from J; junction bases left unmatched: 6. The CDR3 loop spans 16 amino acids. Germline V gene lookup returns CDR1 LGHNA and CDR2 YNFKEQ. The DNA of the CDR3 is TGTGCCAGCAGCCACCCCGACAGGGAAAGCACAGATACGCAGTATTTT. Its protein is CASSHPDRESTDTQYF.

The sample holds a few counts of this clone. This sequence joins TRBV7-2 and TRBJ2-2; 8 nucleotides align to TRBD2. J lost 1 base, V lost 3 bases, and 10 bases had no gene match. This CDR3 has 18 amino acids. CDR1 and CDR2 from the germline V gene are SGHTA and FQGNSA. In nucleotides, the CDR3 is TGTGCCAGCAGCTTCTACGGGGCGGCGGGAGGGAACACCGGGGAGCTGTTTTTT. It codes for CASSFYGAAGGNTGELFF.

Concerning this clone itself: The same CDR3 arises from other DNA sequences in this sample as well. The J gene is TRBJ2-7, the V gene TRBV9; D gene unclear. Trimming left V 0 bases short and J 0 bases short, with 4 bases between. The length of the CDR3 is 13 residues. Germline assignment: CDR1 SGDLS and CDR2 YYNGEE. The CDR3 DNA reads as TGTGCCAGCAGCGTAGGGATCTCCTACGAGCAGTACTTC. Amino acids: CASSVGISYEQYF.

Only a few counts were recorded for this clone. The rearrangement joins TRBV29-1 to TRBJ2-2; D perhaps matches TRBD1 (5 bases). This CDR3 is built from 18 residues. V lost 1 base and J lost 1, with 19 bases in between. The germline gives CDR1 SQVTM, CDR2 ANQGSEA. CDR3 residues: CSVEGLRDSNRNTGELFF. The DNA of the CDR3 is TGCAGCGTTGAAGGCCTCAGGGATTCGAACAGGAACACCGGGGAGCTGTTTTTT.

This clone was detected only a few times. V is TRBV10-3 and J is TRBJ2-7; D may be TRBD1 or TRBD2 (5 bases each). CDR1 is ENHRY, CDR2 SYGVKD, per germline. Trimming stripped 2 bases from V and 4 bases from J, with 18 bases between. The CDR3 length is 16 residues. CDR3 residues: CAISEGDPVIEYEQYF. The DNA for the CDR3 is TGTGCCATCAGTGAGGGGGACCCCGTGATAGAGTACGAGCAGTACTTC.

This clone came up a few times. The gene calls are TRBV7-9 and TRBJ2-1; 8 bases map to TRBD2. The trim removed 5 bases at V and 8 bases at J, leaving 8 bases unmatched. The length of the CDR3 is 14 residues. Germline CDR1 SEHNR, CDR2 FQNEAQ (reference sequence). In DNA, the CDR3 is TGTGCCAGCAGCCGTAGCGGGATCGTCGATGAGCAGTTCTTC. It yields the protein CASSRSGIVDEQFF.

CDR3 protein: CASSYGTGFSSEQYF. The CDR3 DNA is TGTGCCAGCAGTTACGGGACAGGGTTTTCGTCCGAGCAGTACTTC. The chain combines TRBV6-5 with TRBJ2-7; 9 nucleotides match TRBD1. V shed 2 bases, J shed 6 bases, and the junction held 8 bases outside the gene matches. Germline lookup yields CDR1 MNHEY and CDR2 SVGAGI. This CDR3 comprises 15 residues.

This clone has more than one count but fewer than ten. The J gene is TRBJ2-7, the V gene TRBV29-1; D may be TRBD2 (7 bases). The CDR3 runs 16 residues. V was clipped by 0 bases and J by 0 bases, with 15 bases between them. Germline V gene sequence: CDR1 SQVTM, CDR2 ANQGSEA. This CDR3 reads CSVEDRRGGLSYEQYF. For the CDR3, the DNA is TGCAGCGTTGAAGATAGGCGCGGGGGCCTCTCCTACGAGCAGTACTTC.

The genes are TRBV7-3 and TRBJ1-2; 10 nucleotides line up with TRBD1. Germline loops: CDR1 SGHTA, CDR2 FQGTGA. The J segment lost 6 bases and the V segment lost 2 bases, leaving 3 bases of the junction unmatched. There are 14 residues in the CDR3. This CDR3 reads CASSLDRGRDGYTF. The CDR3 bases are TGTGCCAGCAGCTTAGACAGGGGGCGAGATGGCTACACCTTC.

Concerning this clone: One junction end does not reproduce the germline sequence, and a read error may be involved. This chain joins TRBV14 and TRBJ1-5; 7 bases agree with TRBD1. The CDR3 has 12 residues. Germline lookup yields CDR1 SGHDN and CDR2 FVKESK. As DNA, the CDR3 is TGTGCCAGCAGCCAAGAGGTTCGAACAGGGGATTTT. Protein product: CASSQEVRTGDF.

The V and J genes are TRBV18 and TRBJ2-6; no firm D call. Germline V gene sequence: CDR1 KGHSH, CDR2 LQKENI. V was clipped by 2 bases and J by 2 bases, with 4 bases between them. The CDR3 is made up of 14 amino acids. As DNA, the CDR3 is TGTGCCAGCTCACCAGGGGCTGGGGCCAACGTCCTGACTTTC. Its protein product is CASSPGAGANVLTF.